This T cell receptor (beta chain) was identified in a study of blood T cell repertoires in COVID-19. Sequencing was performed with immunoSEQ multiplex PCR; in TCRdb, only in-frame clones are kept and a portion is missing. The table shows around 300,000 clones, with 90% occurring only once. V gave up 3 bases and J gave up 3 bases; unmatched junction bases: 4. The CDR3 runs to 14 residues. Germline V gene data show CDR1 as LNHDA and CDR2 as SQIVND (reference sequence). The TCR was taken from a young woman with acute COVID-19. The rearrangement joins TRBV19 to TRBJ2-7; 8 bases line up with TRBD1. Sequencing input: PBMCs or T cells enriched from blood (not recorded which). The CDR3 nucleotides are TGTGCCAGTAGTATTGGGACAGGCCTCTACGAGCAGTACTTC. This gives the protein CASSIGTGLYEQYF.